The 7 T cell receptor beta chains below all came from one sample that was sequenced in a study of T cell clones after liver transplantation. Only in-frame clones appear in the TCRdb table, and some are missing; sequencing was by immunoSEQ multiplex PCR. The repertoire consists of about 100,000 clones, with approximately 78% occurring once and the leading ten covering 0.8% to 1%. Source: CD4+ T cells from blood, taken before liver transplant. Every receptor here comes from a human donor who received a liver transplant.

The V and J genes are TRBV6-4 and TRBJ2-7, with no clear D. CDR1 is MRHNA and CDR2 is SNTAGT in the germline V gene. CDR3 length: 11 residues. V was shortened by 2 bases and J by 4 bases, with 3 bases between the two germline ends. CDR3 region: CASSDRYEQYF. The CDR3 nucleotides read TGTGCCAGCAGTGACAGGTACGAGCAGTACTTC.

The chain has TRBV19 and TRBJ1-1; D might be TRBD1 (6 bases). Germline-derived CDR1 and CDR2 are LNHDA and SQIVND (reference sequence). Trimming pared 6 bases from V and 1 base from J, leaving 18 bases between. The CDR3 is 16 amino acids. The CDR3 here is CASRGSETGANTEAFF. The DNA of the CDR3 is TGTGCCAGTAGAGGATCCGAGACAGGTGCGAACACTGAAGCTTTCTTT.

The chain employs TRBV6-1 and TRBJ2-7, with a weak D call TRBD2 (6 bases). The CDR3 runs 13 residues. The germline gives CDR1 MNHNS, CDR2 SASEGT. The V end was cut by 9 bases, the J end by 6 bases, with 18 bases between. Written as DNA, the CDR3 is TGTGCCAGAGGGGAGGCTTGGGGAAGCGAGCAGTACTTC. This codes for CARGEAWGSEQYF.

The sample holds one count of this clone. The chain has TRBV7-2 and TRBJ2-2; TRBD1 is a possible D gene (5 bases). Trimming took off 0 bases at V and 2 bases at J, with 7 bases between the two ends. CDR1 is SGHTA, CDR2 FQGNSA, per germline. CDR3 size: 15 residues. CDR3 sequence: CASSLARGNTGELFF. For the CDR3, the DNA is TGTGCCAGCAGCTTAGCTAGGGGTAACACCGGGGAGCTGTTTTTT.

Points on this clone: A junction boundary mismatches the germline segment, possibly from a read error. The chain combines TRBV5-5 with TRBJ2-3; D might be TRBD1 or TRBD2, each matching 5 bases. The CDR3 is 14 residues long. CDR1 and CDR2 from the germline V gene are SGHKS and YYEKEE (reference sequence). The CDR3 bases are TGTGCCAGCAGGGGGGATTTCTCCACAGGTACGCAGTATTTT. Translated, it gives CASRGDFSTGTQYF.

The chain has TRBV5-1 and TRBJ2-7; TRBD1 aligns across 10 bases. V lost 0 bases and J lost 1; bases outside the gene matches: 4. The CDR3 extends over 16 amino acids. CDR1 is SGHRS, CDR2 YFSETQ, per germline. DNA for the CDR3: TGCGCCAGCAGCTTGGCACCGGGACAGGGGTCCTACGAGCAGTACTTC. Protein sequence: CASSLAPGQGSYEQYF.

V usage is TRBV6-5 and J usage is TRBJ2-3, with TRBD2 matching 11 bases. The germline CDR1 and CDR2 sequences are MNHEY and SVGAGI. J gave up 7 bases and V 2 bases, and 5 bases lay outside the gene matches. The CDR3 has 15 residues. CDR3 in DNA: TGTGCCAGCAGTTACAGTAGCGGGAGGGCAAATACGCAGTATTTT. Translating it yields CASSYSSGRANTQYF.